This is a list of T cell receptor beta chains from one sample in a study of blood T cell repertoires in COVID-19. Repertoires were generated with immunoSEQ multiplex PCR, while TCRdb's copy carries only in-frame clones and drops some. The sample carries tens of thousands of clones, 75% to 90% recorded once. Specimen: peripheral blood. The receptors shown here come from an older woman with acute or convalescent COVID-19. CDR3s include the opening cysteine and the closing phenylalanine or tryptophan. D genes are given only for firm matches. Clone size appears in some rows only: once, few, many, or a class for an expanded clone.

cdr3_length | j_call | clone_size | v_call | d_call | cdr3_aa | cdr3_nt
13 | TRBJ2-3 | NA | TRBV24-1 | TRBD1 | CAISGQGPDTQYF | TGTGCCATCAGTGGACAGGGGCCAGATACGCAGTATTTT
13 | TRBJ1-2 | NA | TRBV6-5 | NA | CASSYTGFYGYTF | TGTGCCAGCAGTTATACGGGATTCTATGGCTACACCTTC
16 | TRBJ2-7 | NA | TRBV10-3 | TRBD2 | CAISDWSGRGPYEQYF | TGTGCCATCAGTGACTGGAGCGGGAGAGGCCCCTACGAGCAGTACTTC
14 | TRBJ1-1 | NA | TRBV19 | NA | CASSMAGLNTEAFF | TGTGCCAGTAGTATGGCCGGGTTGAACACTGAAGCTTTCTTT
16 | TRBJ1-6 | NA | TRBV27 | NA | CASSFFTQSYNSPLHF | TGTGCCAGCAGTTTTTTCACCCAGTCCTATAATTCACCCCTCCACTTT
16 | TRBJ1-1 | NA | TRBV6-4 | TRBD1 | CASSEVGGTGRTEAFF | TGTGCCAGCAGTGAAGTGGGGGGGACAGGGCGGACTGAAGCTTTCTTT
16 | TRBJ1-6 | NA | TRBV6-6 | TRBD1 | CASRGGTGVSGSPLHF | TGTGCCAGCAGGGGCGGGACAGGGGTGTCGGGTTCACCCCTCCACTTT
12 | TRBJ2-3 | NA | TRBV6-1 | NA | CASSDAEDTQYF | TGTGCCAGCAGTGACGCGGAAGATACGCAGTATTTT
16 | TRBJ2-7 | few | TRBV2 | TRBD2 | CASTLDQAGAAYEQYF | TGTGCCAGCACCCTCGACCAAGCGGGAGCCGCCTACGAGCAGTACTTC
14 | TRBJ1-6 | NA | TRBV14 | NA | CASSFRTGNSPLHF | TGTGCCAGCAGCTTTAGGACGGGAAATTCACCCCTCCACTTT
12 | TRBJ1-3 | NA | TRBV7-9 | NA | CASIASGNTIYF | TGTGCCAGCATAGCTTCTGGAAACACCATATATTTT
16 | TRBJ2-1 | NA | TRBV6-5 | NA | CASSYKGGSSYNEQFF | TGTGCCAGCAGTTACAAAGGGGGAAGCTCCTACAATGAGCAGTTCTTC
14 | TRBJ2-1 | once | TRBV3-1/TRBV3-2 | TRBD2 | CASSRAGEFSEQFF | TGTGCCAGCAGCCGAGCGGGGGAATTTAGTGAGCAGTTCTTC
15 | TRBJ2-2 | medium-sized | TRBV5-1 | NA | CASLGGTANTGELFF | TGCGCCAGCTTGGGGGGAACTGCGAACACCGGGGAGCTGTTTTTT
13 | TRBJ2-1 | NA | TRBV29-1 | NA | CSVGVPRDNEQFF | TGCAGCGTTGGGGTCCCCAGGGACAATGAGCAGTTCTTC
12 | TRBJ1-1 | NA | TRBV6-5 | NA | CASSRRGAEAFF | TGTGCCAGCAGTCGCAGGGGAGCTGAAGCTTTCTTT
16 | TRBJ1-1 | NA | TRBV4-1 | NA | CASSQVGDRQNTEAFF | TGCGCCAGCAGCCAAGTCGGTGACAGACAGAACACTGAAGCTTTCTTT
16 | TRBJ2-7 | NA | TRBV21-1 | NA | CASSFRPGQGFYEQYF | TGTGCCAGCAGCTTCAGGCCGGGACAGGGATTTTACGAGCAGTACTTC
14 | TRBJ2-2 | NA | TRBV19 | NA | CASSIVLNTGELFF | TGTGCCAGTAGTATAGTTCTAAACACCGGGGAGCTGTTTTTT
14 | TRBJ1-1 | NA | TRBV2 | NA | CASSESGYGTEAFF | TGTGCCAGCAGTGAATCAGGGTACGGCACTGAAGCTTTCTTT
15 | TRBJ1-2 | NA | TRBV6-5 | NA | CASSYSTGRGNGYTF | TGTGCCAGCAGTTACTCCACAGGGAGAGGTAATGGCTACACCTTC
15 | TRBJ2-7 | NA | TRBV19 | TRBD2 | CASRSTSGGTYEQYF | TGTGCCAGTCGCTCGACTAGCGGGGGAACCTACGAGCAGTACTTC
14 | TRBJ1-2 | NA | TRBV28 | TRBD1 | CASSSGQVNYGYTF | TGTGCCAGCAGTTCGGGACAGGTTAACTATGGCTACACCTTC
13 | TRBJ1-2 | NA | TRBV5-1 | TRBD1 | CATSTTGVYGYTF | TGCGCCACCTCGACGACAGGGGTCTATGGCTACACCTTC
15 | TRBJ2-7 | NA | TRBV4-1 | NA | CASSQDLTESYEQYF | TGCGCCAGCAGCCAAGATCTAACCGAGTCCTACGAGCAGTACTTC
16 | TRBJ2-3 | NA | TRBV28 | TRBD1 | CASTQPGGSLKDTQYF | TGTGCCAGCACTCAGCCAGGGGGCAGTCTTAAAGATACGCAGTATTTT
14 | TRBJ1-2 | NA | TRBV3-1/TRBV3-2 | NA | CASSQESGVGGYTF | TGTGCCAGCAGCCAAGAATCGGGGGTCGGAGGCTACACCTTC
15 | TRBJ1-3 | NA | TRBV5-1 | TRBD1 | CASSGGDRPGDTIYF | TGCGCCAGCAGCGGCGGGGACAGGCCGGGGGACACCATATATTTT
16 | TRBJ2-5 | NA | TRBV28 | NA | CASSSLVRGGGKTQYF | TGTGCCAGCAGTTCTCTCGTGAGGGGGGGAGGAAAGACCCAGTACTTC
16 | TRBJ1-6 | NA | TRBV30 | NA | CAWSVRNAVPNSPLHF | TGTGCCTGGAGTGTACGAAACGCGGTCCCCAATTCACCCCTCCACTTT
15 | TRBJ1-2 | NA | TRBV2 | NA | CASTPAHLGASGYTF | TGTGCCAGCACCCCCGCTCACCTGGGGGCCTCTGGCTACACCTTC
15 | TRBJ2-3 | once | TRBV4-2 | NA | CASSQEAEVADTQYF | TGTGCCAGCAGCCAAGAGGCAGAGGTAGCAGATACGCAGTATTTT
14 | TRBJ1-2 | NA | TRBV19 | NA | CASSIVAGSSGYTF | TGTGCCAGTAGTATAGTTGCGGGGAGCAGCGGCTACACCTTC
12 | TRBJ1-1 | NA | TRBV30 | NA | CAWSITATEAFF | TGTGCCTGGAGTATTACAGCCACTGAAGCTTTCTTT
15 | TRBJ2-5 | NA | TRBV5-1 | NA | CASSLGSQGGETQYF | TGCGCCAGCAGCTTAGGCTCGCAAGGGGGAGAGACCCAGTACTTC
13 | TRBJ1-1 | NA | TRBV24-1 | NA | CATSVSRGTEAFF | TGTGCCACCAGTGTCAGCAGAGGGACTGAAGCTTTCTTT
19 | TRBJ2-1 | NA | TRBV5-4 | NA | CASSHLVYSGGTGINEQFF | TGTGCCAGCAGCCACCTCGTCTACTCGGGGGGGACAGGGATCAATGAGCAGTTCTTC
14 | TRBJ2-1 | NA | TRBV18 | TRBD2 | CASSPAGGQNEQFF | TGTGCCAGCTCACCAGCGGGAGGGCAGAATGAGCAGTTCTTC
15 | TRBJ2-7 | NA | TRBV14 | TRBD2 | CASSRLAGGPGEQYF | TGTGCCAGCAGCCGTTTAGCGGGAGGGCCGGGCGAGCAGTACTTC
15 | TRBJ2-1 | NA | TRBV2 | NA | CASSTMTRLGNEQFF | TGTGCCAGCAGCACGATGACTAGGCTCGGAAATGAGCAGTTCTTC
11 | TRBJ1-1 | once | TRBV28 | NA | CAIRESTEAFF | TGTGCCATCCGAGAGTCCACTGAAGCTTTCTTT
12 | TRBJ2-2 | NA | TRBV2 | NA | CASSPVTGELFF | TGTGCCAGCAGTCCAGTTACCGGGGAGCTGTTTTTT
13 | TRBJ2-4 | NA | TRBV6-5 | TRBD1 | CASSTDRGDIQYF | TGTGCCAGCAGTACGGACAGGGGAGACATTCAGTACTTC
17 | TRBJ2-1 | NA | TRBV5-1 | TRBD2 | CASSLNTGTSGGNEQFF | TGCGCCAGCAGCCTTAATACCGGGACTAGCGGGGGCAATGAGCAGTTCTTC
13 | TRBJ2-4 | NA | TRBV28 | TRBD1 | CASRGQGENIQYF | TGTGCCAGCAGGGGACAGGGAGAAAACATTCAGTACTTC
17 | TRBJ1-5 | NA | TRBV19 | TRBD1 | CASIGTELTQPNQPQHF | TGTGCCAGTATAGGGACAGAATTAACTCAACCCAATCAGCCCCAGCATTTT
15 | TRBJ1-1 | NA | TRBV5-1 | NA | CASSLATGREAEAFF | TGCGCCAGCAGCTTGGCAACTGGGAGAGAGGCTGAAGCTTTCTTT